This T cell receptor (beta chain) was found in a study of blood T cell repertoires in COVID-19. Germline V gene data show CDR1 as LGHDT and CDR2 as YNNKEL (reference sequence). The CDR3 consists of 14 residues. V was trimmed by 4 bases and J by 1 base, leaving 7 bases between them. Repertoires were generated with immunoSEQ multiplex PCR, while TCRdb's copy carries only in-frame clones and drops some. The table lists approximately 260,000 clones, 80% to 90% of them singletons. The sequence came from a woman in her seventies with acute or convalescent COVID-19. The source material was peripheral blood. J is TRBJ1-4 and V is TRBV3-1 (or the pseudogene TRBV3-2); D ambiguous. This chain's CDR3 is CASSPGQTNEKLFF. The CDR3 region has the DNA TGTGCCAGCAGCCCTGGGCAAACTAATGAAAAACTGTTTTTT.